Listed below are T cell receptor beta chains from one sample, sequenced in a study of shared clonotypes between healthy human individuals. Assay used: immunoSEQ multiplex PCR; TCRdb lists only in-frame clones, some missing. Among 2 million to 2.5 million clones listed, approximately 95% were seen once. The sequencing input was naive CD4+ T cells from PBMCs. The receptors were gathered from a man in his late teens or twenties in good health. Some clones in this sample may be carry-over from other donors' samples. CDR3s leave out the opening cysteine and the closing phenylalanine or tryptophan.

TRBV27	ASSHREQETQY
TRBV19	ASSFLGGGYEQY
TRBV6-1	ASSAANTEAF
TRBV6-1	ASSESPTLWEQY
TRBV11-3	ASSLGLGHEQF
TRBV6-6	ASSKTGGEQY
TRBV5-1	ASSLLATSGRVNEQF
TRBV6-1	ASSATNEKLF
TRBV15	ATSRGLAGLLKDTQY
TRBV7-9	ASSPILKGDAEAF
TRBV7-9	ASSSTVYYGYT
TRBV6-5	ASSYSTGAYEQY
TRBV4-3	ASSQDLTVAYNEQF
TRBV2	ASSKTTRVEAF
TRBV7-3	ASSPSSAGLGTQY
TRBV27	ASSSNSGSYEQY
TRBV30	AWAGQGGANEKLF
TRBV7-3	ASSLSGTYNEQF
TRBV6-6	ASRIADSYEQY
TRBV27	ASSSGVTGLGTNEKLF
TRBV28	ASSSGQSTGELF
TRBV9	ASSSGPDTQY
TRBV9	ASSVSRMNTEAF
TRBV11-2	ASSFSVLSGTGELF
TRBV4-1	ASSQEPLAGGGELF
TRBV19	ASSKVGLAGGTYEQY
TRBV7-9	ASSFTSGANNEQF
TRBV21-1	ASSKVRLRIYEQY
TRBV5-1	ASSVAFQGGEQF
TRBV27	ASSSRGYTEAF
TRBV7-8	ASSRERTLGYGYT
TRBV5-4	ASSLAAGGLSYEQY
TRBV19	ASTLYLNTGELF
TRBV1	TLGAENEKLF
TRBV7-2	ASSLAYVRGSYGYT
TRBV28	ASSNPRGGPYGYT